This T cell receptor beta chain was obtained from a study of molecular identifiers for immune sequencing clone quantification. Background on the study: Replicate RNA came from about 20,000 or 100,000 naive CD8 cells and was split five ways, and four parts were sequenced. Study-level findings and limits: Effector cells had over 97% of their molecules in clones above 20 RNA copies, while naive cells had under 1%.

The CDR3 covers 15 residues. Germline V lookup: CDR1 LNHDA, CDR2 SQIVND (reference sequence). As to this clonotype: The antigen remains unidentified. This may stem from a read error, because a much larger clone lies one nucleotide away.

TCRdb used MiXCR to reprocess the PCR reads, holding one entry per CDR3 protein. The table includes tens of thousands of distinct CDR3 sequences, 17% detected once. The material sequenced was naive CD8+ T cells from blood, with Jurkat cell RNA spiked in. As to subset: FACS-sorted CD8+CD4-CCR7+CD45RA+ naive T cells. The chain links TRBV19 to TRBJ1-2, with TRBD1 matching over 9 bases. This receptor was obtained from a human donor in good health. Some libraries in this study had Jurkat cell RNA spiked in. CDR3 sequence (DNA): TGTGCCAGTAGTATCCCTGGGGACAGGGTCTATGGCTGCACCTTC. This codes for CASSIPGDRVYGCTF. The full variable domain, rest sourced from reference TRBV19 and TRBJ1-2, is DGGITQSPKYLFRKEGQNVTLSCEQNLNHDAMYWYRQDPGQGLRLIYYSQIVNDFQKGDIAEGYSVSREKKESFPLTVTSAQKNPTAFYLCASSIPGDRVYGCTFGSGTRLTVV.